These 22 T cell receptor beta chains came from one sample sequenced in a study of blood T cell repertoires in COVID-19. Measured with immunoSEQ multiplex PCR; TCRdb has only the in-frame clones, and not every one. The table has 100,000 to 150,000 clones, roughly four fifths seen once; the top ten hold about 9.9%. The sample taken for sequencing was peripheral blood. These receptors were taken from a man aged 40-49 years with active or convalescent COVID-19.

The chain links TRBV10-3 to TRBJ2-7, with a tentative D call TRBD1 (6 bases). V lost 6 bases to trimming and J lost 6 bases, with 18 bases between them. Germline lookup yields CDR1 ENHRY and CDR2 SYGVKD. This CDR3 comprises 14 residues. CDR3 protein: CAIRSTGLLSEQYF. DNA for the CDR3: TGTGCCATCAGATCCACAGGGCTGCTAAGCGAGCAGTACTTC.

J is TRBJ1-2 and V is TRBV7-2; TRBD1 aligns across 7 bases. The CDR3 is made up of 15 amino acids. The J segment lost 6 bases and the V segment lost 5 bases, leaving 12 bases of the junction unmatched. CDR1 and CDR2 (germline): SGHTA, FQGNSA. CDR3 protein: CASSPPKGAVHGYTF. For the CDR3, the DNA is TGTGCCAGCAGCCCCCCAAAGGGGGCAGTCCATGGCTACACCTTC. The full variable domain, completed using reference TRBV7-2 and TRBJ1-2, is GAGVSQSPSNKVTEKGKDVELRCDPISGHTALYWYRQSLGQGLEFLIYFQGNSAPDKSGLPSDRFSAERTGGSVSTLTIQRTQQEDSAVYLCASSPPKGAVHGYTFGSGTRLTVV.

This chain uses TRBV30 with TRBJ2-2, with 8 bases matching TRBD2. The CDR3 is made up of 16 amino acids. V lost 1 base and J lost 3; bases outside the gene matches: 7. Germline V CDR1 and CDR2: GTSNPN, SVGIG (reference sequence). The CDR3 loop is CAWSGTSLGYTGELFF. CDR3 sequence (DNA): TGTGCCTGGAGTGGGACTAGCTTAGGGTACACCGGGGAGCTGTTTTTT.

This chain links TRBV7-2 with TRBJ1-1; TRBD1 matches at 12 bases. V gave up 0 bases and J gave up 3 bases; unmatched junction bases: 5. Germline assignment: CDR1 SGHTA and CDR2 FQGNSA. CDR3 length: 17 residues. Here the CDR3 reads CASSLAGTGGRDTEAFF. DNA for the CDR3: TGTGCCAGCAGCTTAGCGGGGACAGGGGGCAGGGACACTGAAGCTTTCTTT. The full variable domain, in which reference TRBV7-2 and TRBJ1-1 provide the parts outside the CDR3, is GAGVSQSPSNKVTEKGKDVELRCDPISGHTALYWYRQSLGQGLEFLIYFQGNSAPDKSGLPSDRFSAERTGGSVSTLTIQRTQQEDSAVYLCASSLAGTGGRDTEAFFGQGTRLTVV.

At least ten counts were recorded for this clone. At one of its ends the junction is not consistent with the germline gene, which may arise from a read error. The CDR3: CASSVDRGDEQYF. In DNA, the CDR3 is TGTGCCAGCAGTGTAGACAGGGGTGACGAGCAGTACTTC. This chain joins TRBV9 and TRBJ2-7; 8 bases map to TRBD1. Germline V gene lookup returns CDR1 SGDLS and CDR2 YYNGEE. The CDR3 consists of 13 residues.

This sequence joins TRBV6-6 and TRBJ2-5, with TRBD1 matching over 9 bases. The trim removed 6 bases at V and 5 bases at J, leaving 28 bases unmatched. Germline loops: CDR1 MNHNY, CDR2 SVGAGI (reference sequence). This CDR3 has 21 amino acids. The CDR3 DNA sequence: TGTGCCAGCAGCCCCGGGCGTAGGAAGGATCACAGGGGGCCATCTGGGGAGACCCAGTACTTC. Protein product: CASSPGRRKDHRGPSGETQYF.

This chain uses TRBV10-1 with TRBJ1-2, with D tentatively TRBD1 (5 bases). Trimming cost V 6 bases and J 3 bases, with 11 bases left between them. Germline CDR1 and CDR2: WNHNN and SYGVQD (reference sequence). The CDR3 has 13 amino acids. CDR3 DNA sequence: TGCGCCAGCAGCCCGACAGTAGACTATGGCTACACCTTC. It specifies CASSPTVDYGYTF.

V and J are TRBV4-3 and TRBJ1-2, with D possibly TRBD1 on 5 matching bases. Germline CDR1 LGHNA, CDR2 YSLEER. CDR3 length equals 15 residues. V lost 0 bases to trimming and J lost 4 bases, with 12 bases between them. The CDR3 sequence is CASSQEWRGGYGYTF. The CDR3 nucleotides are TGCGCCAGCAGCCAAGAGTGGCGGGGGGGCTATGGCTACACCTTC.

This rearrangement joins TRBV6-6 to TRBJ1-5, with D tentatively TRBD1 (5 bases). The CDR3 spans 14 residues. Germline V gene data show CDR1 as MNHNY and CDR2 as SVGAGI (reference sequence). V was shortened by 7 bases and J by 2 bases, with 12 bases between the two germline ends. The CDR3 is CASTDSQGNQPQHF. CDR3 nucleotide sequence: TGTGCCAGCACAGACAGTCAGGGCAATCAGCCCCAGCATTTT.

The genes are TRBV7-2 and TRBJ2-3, with D tentatively TRBD2 (6 bases). This CDR3 region has 16 residues. Between the trimmed V and J ends, which lost 0 bases and 2 bases, there was a span of 12 bases. Germline CDR1 SGHTA, CDR2 FQGNSA. The CDR3 loop reads CASSLAGAGFTDTQYF. The CDR3 coding sequence is TGTGCCAGCAGCTTAGCAGGTGCGGGGTTCACAGATACGCAGTATTTT.

This clone turned up a few times. This sequence joins TRBV2 and TRBJ2-7; D not certain. The V gene's germline CDR1 is SNHLY and CDR2 FYNNEI. The V end was cut by 8 bases, the J end by 5 bases, with 10 bases between. The length of the CDR3 is 11 residues. In DNA, the CDR3 is TGTGCCAGCGCGTCTAGTCACGAGCAGTACTTC. It yields the protein CASASSHEQYF. The complete variable domain, with remaining parts taken from reference TRBV2 and TRBJ2-7, reads EPEVTQTPSHQVTQMGQEVILRCVPISNHLYFYWYRQILGQKVEFLVSFYNNEISEKSEIFDDQFSVERPDGSNFTLKIRSTKLEDSAMYFCASASSHEQYFGPGTRLTVT.

V gene TRBV27 combines with J gene TRBJ2-7, with D maybe TRBD1 (6 bases). This CDR3 comprises 14 residues. V shed 2 bases and J shed 2 bases, with 10 bases lying between them. The germline V gene encodes CDR1 MNHEY and CDR2 SMNVEV (reference sequence). The CDR3 loop reads CASSLMTGTYEQYF. The DNA for the CDR3 is TGTGCCAGCAGTTTAATGACAGGTACCTACGAGCAGTACTTC.

The chain carries TRBV6-6 and TRBJ2-5, with a weak D call TRBD2 (6 bases). The CDR3 sequence is 15 residues long. V lost 5 bases and J lost 2, with 15 bases in between. From germline, CDR1 is MNHNY and CDR2 SVGAGI (reference sequence). The DNA for the CDR3 is TGTGCCAGCAGTAACGGGGGTTTCTTTCAAGAGACCCAGTACTTC. Translating it yields CASSNGGFFQETQYF.

There are a few counts of this clone. This rearrangement joins TRBV5-1 to TRBJ2-7; weak D call: TRBD2 (5 bases). CDR1 is SGHRS and CDR2 is YFSETQ in the germline V gene. V lost 0 bases and J lost 0, with 7 bases in between. CDR3 length equals 14 residues. This CDR3 is CASSLGLLSYEQYF. Here the CDR3 DNA reads TGCGCCAGCAGCTTGGGACTACTCTCCTACGAGCAGTACTTC.

This chain joins TRBV6-6 and TRBJ1-5; 10 bases map to TRBD1. This CDR3 spans 16 amino acids. Germline V gene data show CDR1 as MNHNY and CDR2 as SVGAGI (reference sequence). J gave up 5 bases and V 6 bases, and 10 bases lay outside the gene matches. In DNA form, the CDR3 reads TGTGCCAGCAGCCCAGGAGACAGGGGGCGGGATCAGCCCCAGCATTTT. It encodes CASSPGDRGRDQPQHF.

This clone was seen only a few times. This chain joins TRBV7-9 and TRBJ2-7; 9 bases are shared with TRBD2. The CDR3 runs 15 residues. After removal of 0 bases from V and 3 bases from J, the junction contained 3 bases not matched to a gene. CDR1 and CDR2 from the germline V gene are SEHNR and FQNEAQ (reference sequence). The DNA for the CDR3 is TGTGCCAGCAGCTTAGCGGGTAGCGGGGGCTACGAGCAGTACTTC. Its protein product is CASSLAGSGGYEQYF.

The chain joins TRBV19 to TRBJ1-2, with a tentative D call TRBD1 (6 bases). V dropped 2 bases and J dropped 4 bases, with 8 bases sitting between them. The CDR3 spans 13 residues. Looked up from germline, CDR1 is LNHDA and CDR2 is SQIVND (reference sequence). CDR3 sequence reads: CASSILGAYGYTF. The CDR3 DNA follows: TGTGCCAGTAGTATACTGGGGGCCTATGGCTACACCTTC.

The chain uses TRBV25-1 and TRBJ1-5; 9 bases are a match to TRBD1. Trimming took 4 bases from V and 5 from J; bases not matched to a gene: 6. Germline lookup yields CDR1 MGHDK and CDR2 SYGVNS. The CDR3 length is 15 residues. In nucleotides, the CDR3 is TGTGCCAGCAGTGCCGCGACAGGGGGGGATCAGCCCCAGCATTTT. As protein: CASSAATGGDQPQHF.

At least ten counts were recorded for this clone. CDR3 in amino acids: CASSGQGGSNEKLFF. CDR3 nucleotides: TGCGCCAGCAGCGGACAGGGCGGATCTAATGAAAAACTGTTTTTT. V gene TRBV5-1 combines with J gene TRBJ1-4; 8 positions match TRBD1. The CDR3 consists of 15 residues. Germline V CDR1 and CDR2: SGHRS, YFSETQ. V shed 4 bases, J shed 3 bases, and the junction held 5 bases outside the gene matches.

CDR3 bases: TGCGCCAGCAGCCAAGATAGGAGGGGGGGCTACAATGAGCAGTTCTTC. This codes for CASSQDRRGGYNEQFF. The V and J genes are TRBV4-3 and TRBJ2-1, with TRBD2 as a possible D gene (7 bases). Trimming removed 0 bases from V and 3 bases from J, with 12 bases in between. Germline CDR1 LGHNA, CDR2 YSLEER. The CDR3 runs 16 residues.

Of note for this clone: Other DNA sequences within the sample encode an identical CDR3. V gene TRBV5-4 combines with J gene TRBJ2-1; 7 nucleotides align to TRBD2. Germline V gene data show CDR1 as SGHNT and CDR2 as YYREEE (reference sequence). The CDR3 runs to 13 residues. V was pared by 4 bases and J by 4 bases, with 2 bases of the junction left unmatched. In DNA, the CDR3 is TGTGCCAGCAGCGGGGGGGGTTACAATGAGCAGTTCTTC. Amino acid sequence: CASSGGGYNEQFF.

This clone has a handful of counts. The chain joins TRBV7-3 to TRBJ2-3, with a weak D call TRBD1 (8 bases). The germline V gene encodes CDR1 SGHTA and CDR2 FQGTGA. CDR3 length equals 14 residues. V was cut by 6 bases and J by 4 bases, with 14 bases left in between. CDR3 DNA: TGTGCCAGCAGTGACAGGGGACTACCAGATACGCAGTATTTT. It is translated as CASSDRGLPDTQYF. Filled out from reference TRBV7-3 and TRBJ2-3, the complete variable domain reads GAGVSQTPSNKVTEKGKYVELRCDPISGHTALYWYRQSLGQGPEFLIYFQGTGAADDSGLPNDRFFAVRPEGSVSTLKIQRTERGDSAVYLCASSDRGLPDTQYFGPGTRLTVL.